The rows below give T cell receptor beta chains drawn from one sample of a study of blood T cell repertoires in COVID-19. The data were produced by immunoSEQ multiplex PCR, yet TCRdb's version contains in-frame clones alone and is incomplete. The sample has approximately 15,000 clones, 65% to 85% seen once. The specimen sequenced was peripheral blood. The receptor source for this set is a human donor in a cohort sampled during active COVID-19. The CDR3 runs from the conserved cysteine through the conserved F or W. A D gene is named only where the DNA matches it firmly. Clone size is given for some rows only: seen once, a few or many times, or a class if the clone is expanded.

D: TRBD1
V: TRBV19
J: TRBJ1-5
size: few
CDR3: CASSTYRDRGGQPQHF
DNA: TGTGCCAGTAGTACATACCGGGACAGGGGTGGTCAGCCCCAGCATTTT

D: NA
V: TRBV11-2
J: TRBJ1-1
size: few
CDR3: CASSSPRTEAFF
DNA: TGTGCCAGCAGCTCCCCTAGGACTGAAGCTTTCTTT

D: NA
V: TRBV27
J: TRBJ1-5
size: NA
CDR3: CASSLTGFNQPQHF
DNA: TGTGCCAGCAGTTTAACAGGGTTCAATCAGCCCCAGCATTTT

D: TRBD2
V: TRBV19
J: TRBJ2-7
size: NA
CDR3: CASSGGLANSYEQYF
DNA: TGTGCCAGTAGTGGGGGACTAGCGAACTCCTACGAGCAGTACTTC

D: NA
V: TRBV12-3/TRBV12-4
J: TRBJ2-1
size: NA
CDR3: CASSLGLDAEQFF
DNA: TGTGCCAGCAGTTTGGGCTTGGATGCTGAGCAGTTCTTC

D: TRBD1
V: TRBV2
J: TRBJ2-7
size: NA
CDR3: CASRKDRGGSYEQYF
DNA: TGTGCCAGCAGGAAGGACAGGGGAGGATCCTACGAGCAGTACTTC

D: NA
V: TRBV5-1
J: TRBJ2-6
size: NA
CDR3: CASSLTTGSGANVLTF
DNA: TGCGCCAGCAGCTTGACGACGGGATCTGGGGCCAACGTCCTGACTTTC

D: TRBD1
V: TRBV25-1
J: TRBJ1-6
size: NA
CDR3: CASSESGTGFGSPLHF
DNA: TGTGCCAGCAGTGAGTCCGGGACAGGGTTTGGCTCACCCCTCCACTTT

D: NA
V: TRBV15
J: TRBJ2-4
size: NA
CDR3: CATSRDHRGGIQYF
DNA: TGTGCCACCAGCAGAGATCATAGGGGAGGCATTCAGTACTTC

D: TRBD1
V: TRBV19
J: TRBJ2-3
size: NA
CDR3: CASSEDLGTGWQDTQYF
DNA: TGTGCCAGTAGTGAAGACTTAGGGACAGGGTGGCAAGATACGCAGTATTTT

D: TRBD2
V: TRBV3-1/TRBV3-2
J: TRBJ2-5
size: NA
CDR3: CASSRMSSSGSLETQYF
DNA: TGTGCCAGCAGCCGGATGAGTTCTAGCGGGAGTCTTGAGACCCAGTACTTC

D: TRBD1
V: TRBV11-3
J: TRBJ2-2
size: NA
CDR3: CASSARQGVNTGELFF
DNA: TGTGCCAGCAGCGCCAGACAGGGCGTGAACACCGGGGAGCTGTTTTTT

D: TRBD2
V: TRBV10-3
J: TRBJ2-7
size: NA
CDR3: CAISETSGNYEQYF
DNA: TGTGCCATCAGTGAGACTAGCGGGAACTACGAGCAGTACTTC

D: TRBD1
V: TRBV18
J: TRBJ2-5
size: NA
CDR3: CASSLTQGAYSETQYF
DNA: TGTGCCAGCTCACTTACTCAGGGGGCTTATTCAGAGACCCAGTACTTC

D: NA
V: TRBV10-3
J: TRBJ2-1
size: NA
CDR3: CAISKQGGEQFF
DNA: TGTGCCATCAGTAAACAGGGCGGTGAGCAGTTCTTC

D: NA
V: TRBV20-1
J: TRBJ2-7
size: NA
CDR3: CSASEHHEQYF
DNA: TGCAGTGCCAGTGAACACCACGAGCAGTACTTC

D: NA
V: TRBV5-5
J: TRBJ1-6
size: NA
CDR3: CASTSTADNSPLHF
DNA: TGTGCCAGCACCTCGACAGCCGATAATTCACCCCTCCACTTT

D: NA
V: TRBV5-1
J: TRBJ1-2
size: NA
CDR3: CASSLTGGDGYTF
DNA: TGCGCCAGCAGCTTGACCGGGGGGGATGGCTACACCTTC

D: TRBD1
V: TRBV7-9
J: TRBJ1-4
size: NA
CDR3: CASSSLGGAGEKLFF
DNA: TGTGCCAGCAGCTCTCTAGGGGGCGCGGGTGAAAAACTGTTTTTT

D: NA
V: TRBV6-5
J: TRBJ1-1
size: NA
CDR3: CASKSNEYTEAFF
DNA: TGTGCCAGCAAATCAAATGAGTACACTGAAGCTTTCTTT

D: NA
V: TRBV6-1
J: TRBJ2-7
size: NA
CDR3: CASSEVGGRGGGYEQYF
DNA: TGTGCCAGCAGTGAAGTCGGGGGACGAGGAGGCGGGTACGAGCAGTACTTC

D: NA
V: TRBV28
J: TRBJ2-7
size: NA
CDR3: CASSPRTQKQYF
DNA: TGTGCCAGCAGTCCCCGGACTCAAAAGCAGTACTTC

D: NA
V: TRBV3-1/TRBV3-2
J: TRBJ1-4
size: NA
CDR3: CASSQAEKLFF
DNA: TGTGCCAGCAGCCAAGCAGAAAAACTGTTTTTT

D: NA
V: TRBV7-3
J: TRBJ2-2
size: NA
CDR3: CASSFGRNTGELFF
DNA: TGTGCCAGCAGCTTTGGGCGGAACACCGGGGAGCTGTTTTTT

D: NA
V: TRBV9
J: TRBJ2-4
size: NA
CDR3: CASSATGSQAKNIQYF
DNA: TGTGCCAGCAGTGCAACAGGGTCCCAAGCCAAAAACATTCAGTACTTC

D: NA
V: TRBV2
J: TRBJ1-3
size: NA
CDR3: CASGPGLGNTIYF
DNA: TGTGCCAGCGGCCCGGGACTGGGAAACACCATATATTTT

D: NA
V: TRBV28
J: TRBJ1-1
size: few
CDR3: CASSLGRGRNTEAFF
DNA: TGTGCCAGCAGTTTAGGGAGGGGCCGGAACACTGAAGCTTTCTTT

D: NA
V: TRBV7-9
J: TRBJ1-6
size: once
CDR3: CASSLGPPGHSPLHF
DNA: TGTGCCAGCAGCTTGGGGCCCCCTGGGCATTCACCCCTCCACTTT

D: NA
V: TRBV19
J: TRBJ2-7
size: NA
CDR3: CASSTGTGGTYEQYF
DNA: TGTGCCAGTAGTACCGGGACCGGGGGTACCTACGAGCAGTACTTC

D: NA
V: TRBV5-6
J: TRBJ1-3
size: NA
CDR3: CASARGVDGNTIYF
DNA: TGTGCCAGCGCCCGGGGAGTGGATGGAAACACCATATATTTT

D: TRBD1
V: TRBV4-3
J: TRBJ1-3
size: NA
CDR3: CASSHGTGAGTIYF
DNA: TGCGCCAGCAGCCACGGGACAGGGGCAGGCACCATATATTTT

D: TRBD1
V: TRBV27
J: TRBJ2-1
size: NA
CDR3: CASRDRTYNEQFF
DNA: TGTGCCAGCCGGGACAGGACGTACAATGAGCAGTTCTTC